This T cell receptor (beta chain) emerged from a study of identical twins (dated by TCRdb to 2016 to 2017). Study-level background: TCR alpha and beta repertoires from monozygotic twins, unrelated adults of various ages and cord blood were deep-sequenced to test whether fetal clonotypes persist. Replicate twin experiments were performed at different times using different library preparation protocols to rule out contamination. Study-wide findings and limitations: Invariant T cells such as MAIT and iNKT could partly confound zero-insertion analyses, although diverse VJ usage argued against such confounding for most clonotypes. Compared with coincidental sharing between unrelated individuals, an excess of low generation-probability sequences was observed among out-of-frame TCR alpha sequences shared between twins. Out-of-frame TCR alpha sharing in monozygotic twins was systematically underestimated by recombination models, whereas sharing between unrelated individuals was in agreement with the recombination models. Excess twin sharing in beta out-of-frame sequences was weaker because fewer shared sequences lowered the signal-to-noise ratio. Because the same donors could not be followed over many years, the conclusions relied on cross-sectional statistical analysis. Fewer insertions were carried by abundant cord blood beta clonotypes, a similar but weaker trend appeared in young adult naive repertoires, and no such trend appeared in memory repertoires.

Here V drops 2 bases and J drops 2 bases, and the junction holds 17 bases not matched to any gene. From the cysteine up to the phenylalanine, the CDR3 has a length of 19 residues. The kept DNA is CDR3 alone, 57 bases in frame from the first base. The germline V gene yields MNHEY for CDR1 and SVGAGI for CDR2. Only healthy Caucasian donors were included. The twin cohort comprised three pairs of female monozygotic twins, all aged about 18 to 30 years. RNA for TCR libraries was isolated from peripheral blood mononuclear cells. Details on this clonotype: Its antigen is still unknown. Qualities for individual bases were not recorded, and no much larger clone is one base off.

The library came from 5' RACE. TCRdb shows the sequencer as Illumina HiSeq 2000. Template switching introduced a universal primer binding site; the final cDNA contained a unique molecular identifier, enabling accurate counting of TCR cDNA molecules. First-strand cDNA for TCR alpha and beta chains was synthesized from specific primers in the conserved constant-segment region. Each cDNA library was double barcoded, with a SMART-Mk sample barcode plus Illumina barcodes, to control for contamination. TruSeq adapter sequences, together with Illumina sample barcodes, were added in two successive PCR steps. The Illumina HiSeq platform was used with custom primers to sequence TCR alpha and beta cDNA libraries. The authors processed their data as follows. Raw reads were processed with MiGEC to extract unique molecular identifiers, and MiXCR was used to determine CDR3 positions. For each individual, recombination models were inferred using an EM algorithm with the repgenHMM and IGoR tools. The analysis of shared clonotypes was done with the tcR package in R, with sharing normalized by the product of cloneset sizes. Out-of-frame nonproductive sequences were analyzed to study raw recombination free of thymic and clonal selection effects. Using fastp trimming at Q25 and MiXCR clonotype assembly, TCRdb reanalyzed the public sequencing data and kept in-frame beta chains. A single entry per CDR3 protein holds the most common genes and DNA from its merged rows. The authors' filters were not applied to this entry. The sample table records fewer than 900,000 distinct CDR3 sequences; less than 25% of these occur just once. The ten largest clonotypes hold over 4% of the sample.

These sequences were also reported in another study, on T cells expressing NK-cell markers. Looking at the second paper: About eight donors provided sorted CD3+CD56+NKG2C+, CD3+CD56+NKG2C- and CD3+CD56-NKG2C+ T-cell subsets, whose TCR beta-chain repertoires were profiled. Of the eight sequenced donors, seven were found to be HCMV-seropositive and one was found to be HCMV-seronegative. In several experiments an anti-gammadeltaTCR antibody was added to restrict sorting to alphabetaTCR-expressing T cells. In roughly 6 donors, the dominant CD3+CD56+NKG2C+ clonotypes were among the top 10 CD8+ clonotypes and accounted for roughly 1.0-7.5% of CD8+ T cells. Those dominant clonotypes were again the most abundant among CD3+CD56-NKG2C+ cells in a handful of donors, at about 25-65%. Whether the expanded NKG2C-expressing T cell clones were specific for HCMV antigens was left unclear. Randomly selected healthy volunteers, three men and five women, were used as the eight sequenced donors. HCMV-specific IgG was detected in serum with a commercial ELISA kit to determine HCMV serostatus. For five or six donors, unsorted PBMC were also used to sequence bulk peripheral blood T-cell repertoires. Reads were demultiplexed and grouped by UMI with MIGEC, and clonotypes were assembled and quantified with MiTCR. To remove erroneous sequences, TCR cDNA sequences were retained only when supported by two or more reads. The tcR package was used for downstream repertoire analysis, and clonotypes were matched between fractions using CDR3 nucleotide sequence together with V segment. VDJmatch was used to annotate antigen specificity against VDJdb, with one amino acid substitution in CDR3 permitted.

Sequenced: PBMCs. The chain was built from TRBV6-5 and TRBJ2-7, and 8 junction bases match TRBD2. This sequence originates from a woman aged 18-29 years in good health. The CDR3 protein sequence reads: CASSYPTPTGLAGTYEQYF. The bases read TGTGCCAGCAGTTACCCCACACCCACCGGGTTAGCGGGGACCTACGAGCAGTACTTC.